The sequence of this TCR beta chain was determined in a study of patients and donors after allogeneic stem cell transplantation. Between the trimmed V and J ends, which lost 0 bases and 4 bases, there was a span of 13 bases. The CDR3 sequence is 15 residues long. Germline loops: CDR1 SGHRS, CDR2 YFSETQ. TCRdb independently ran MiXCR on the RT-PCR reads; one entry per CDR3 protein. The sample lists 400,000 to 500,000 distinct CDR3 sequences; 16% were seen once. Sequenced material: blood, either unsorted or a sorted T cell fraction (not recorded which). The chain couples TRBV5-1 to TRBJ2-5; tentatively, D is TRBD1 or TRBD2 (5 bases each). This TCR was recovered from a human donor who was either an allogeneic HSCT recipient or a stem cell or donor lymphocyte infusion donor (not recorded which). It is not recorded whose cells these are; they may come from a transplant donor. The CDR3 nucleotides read TGCGCCAGCAGCTTGGCTCGGGGCCAGGGAGAGACCCAGTACTTC. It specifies CASSLARGQGETQYF.